This T cell receptor (beta chain) was sequenced during a study of somatic mutations in cytotoxic T cells in rheumatoid arthritis. Study details: Blood samples of about 30 ml were drawn from patients (in EDTA) right after diagnosis and before any treatment. Study-level points and caveats: For about an eighth of the roughly 65 patients, a single CD8+ clone accounted for more than 20% of CD8+ cells.

Repertoires were generated with immunoSEQ multiplex PCR, while TCRdb's copy carries only in-frame clones and drops some. The table lists 13,000 to 15,000 clones, approximately 80% of them singletons. The CDR3 runs to 13 residues. The germline V and J ends were trimmed by 5 bases and 5 bases, with 12 bases remaining between them. Looked up from germline, CDR1 is SEHNR and CDR2 is FQNEAQ (reference sequence). Regarding this clone: Its cognate antigen is unknown.

This sequence originates from an adult with rheumatoid arthritis. The rearrangement joins TRBV7-9 to TRBJ2-5; unclear D gene. Source material: CD8+ T cells sorted from blood. CDR3 sequence reads: CASSQLMLETQYF. The CDR3 DNA reads as TGTGCCAGCAGCCAACTTATGTTGGAGACCCAGTACTTC.